This entry describes one T cell receptor (beta chain). Its antigen is not identified. At one end, the junction sequence differs from germline, possibly due to a read error. Amplification used 60 Vbeta primers and 13 Jbeta primers. The assay was immunoSEQ multiplex PCR, and TCRdb's table has in-frame clones only and misses some. The top ten clones hold 14% of a sample with around 150,000 clones, 73% of them seen once. CDR1 is SEHNR, CDR2 FQNEAQ, per germline (reference sequence). CDR3 length: 14 residues. The data belong to a study of cytomegalovirus exposure and HLA in healthy donors. General study results and limits: A later analysis showed HLA-associated TCR beta chains outstripping equally common others in clonal expansion. Evidence from a later analysis indicated that most CMV-associated TCR beta chains looked HLA-restricted. Trimming of TCR beta V- and J-genes showed a link, identified in a later analysis, to a missense DCLRE1C variant. Earlier results showed most TCR beta V segments being productive about 87% or about 30% of the time.

Source material: PBMCs. The sequence was collected from a human donor in good health. J is TRBJ2-7 and V is TRBV7-9; D possibly corresponds to TRBD2 (6 bases). The CDR3 protein is CSSSSTSTSYEQYF. In nucleotides, the CDR3 is TGTTCCAGCAGCTCGACTAGTACCTCCTACGAGCAGTACTTC.